This entry is about one T cell receptor beta chain. Its antigen is unknown. V was trimmed by 5 bases and J by 10 bases, leaving 20 bases between them. This CDR3 comprises 14 residues. Germline-derived CDR1 and CDR2 are SGHTA and FQGNSA. This sample is drawn from a study of T cell clonotyping in hematopoietic cell transplantation. Study-wide points: Few recipient clonotypes overlapped donors; over 95% were de novo at given depth. Recipient TCR diversity dropped after transplant; expanded clonotypes rose from day 30 to 180.

TCRdb keeps only in-frame clones here, not all; method: immunoSEQ multiplex PCR. This table holds about 9,400 clones, around 79% found once. J is TRBJ1-1 and V is TRBV7-2, with D tentatively TRBD1 (6 bases). The origin of this receptor is a male patient aged 40-55 years who had an allogeneic stem cell transplant from a related donor, so the T cells may come from the graft donor. Some clones in this sample may be carry-over from other donors' samples. Material: PBMCs, obtained 180 days after allogeneic stem cell transplant. The CDR3 region is CASSRTNLQGSAFF. In DNA, the CDR3 is TGTGCCAGCAGCCGGACAAACCTACAGGGTTCAGCTTTCTTT.